A single sample gave rise to the 30 T cell receptor beta chains below, sequenced in a study of CD8 T cells in Susac syndrome. Random hexamers served to reverse transcribe about 0.5 to 1 ug RNA. MiXCR, run by TCRdb on the immunoSEQ multiplex PCR reads, gives a single entry per CDR3 protein. The sample includes about 100,000 distinct CDR3 sequences, nearly 97% seen only once; the top ten take 0.25% to 0.35%. Sequencing input: CD8+ T cells from PBMCs. These receptors were collected from a human donor with Susac syndrome.

This clonotype was seen just once. CDR3 nucleotide sequence: TGTGCCAGCAACCCAGGACTAGCGGCCTTCGGAGAGACCCAGTACTTC. Protein sequence: CASNPGLAAFGETQYF. The chain carries TRBV7-6 and TRBJ2-5, with 10 positions matching TRBD2. CDR1 and CDR2 from the germline V gene are SGHVS and FNYEAQ. CDR3 length equals 16 residues. With 7 bases clipped from V and 4 bases from J, the junction kept 12 bases outside the gene matches.

This chain uses TRBV27 with TRBJ2-7; TRBD2 matches at 7 bases. The CDR3 is 15 amino acids. In germline, CDR1 is MNHEY, CDR2 SMNVEV (reference sequence). V dropped 7 bases and J dropped 4; count of bases not matched to a gene: 13. The CDR3 coding sequence is TGTGCCAGCACCCTCCGGGGTGGCGGGAGTTACGAGCAGTACTTC. Translation: CASTLRGGGSYEQYF.

The rearrangement links TRBV4-1 to TRBJ2-7; D unclear. The V end was cut by 4 bases, the J end by 0 bases, with 13 bases between. This CDR3 region has 15 residues. The V gene's germline CDR1 is MGHRA and CDR2 YSYEKL. The CDR3 DNA follows: TGCGCCAGCAGCCGCGGACCATCCAGCTCCTACGAGCAGTACTTC. The encoded protein is CASSRGPSSSYEQYF.

This clonotype appeared a few times. Here the CDR3 reads CASSSRTGDTEAFF. The CDR3, as DNA: TGTGCCAGCAGCTCCAGGACAGGGGACACTGAAGCTTTCTTT. This chain joins TRBV11-2 and TRBJ1-1; TRBD1 matches at 9 bases. V dropped 4 bases and J dropped 3; count of bases not matched to a gene: 3. CDR1 SGHAT and CDR2 FQNNGV come from the germline V gene. This CDR3 is 14 amino acids long.

The rearrangement links TRBV29-1 to TRBJ2-5, with 7 bases identical to TRBD2. CDR3 length: 17 residues. V dropped 3 bases and J dropped 0; count of bases not matched to a gene: 13. Germline V gene data show CDR1 as SQVTM and CDR2 as ANQGSEA. CDR3 DNA: TGCAGCGTTGAGTACTCGCGGGGGTTTTCGTACCAAGAGACCCAGTACTTC. Protein: CSVEYSRGFSYQETQYF.

The CDR3 loop reads CSALVLSGNTIYF. DNA of the CDR3: TGCAGTGCTTTAGTCCTCTCTGGAAACACCATATATTTT. The rearrangement links TRBV20-1 to TRBJ1-3; D gene ambiguous. The CDR3 sequence is 13 residues long. Germline V gives CDR1 DFQATT, CDR2 SNEGSKA (reference sequence). The ends were cut back, 5 bases at V and 0 bases at J, with 8 bases in the middle.

Remarks on this clonotype: The junction departs from the called germline gene at one end, perhaps through a read error. The gene calls are TRBV7-7 and TRBJ2-1; the match to TRBD2 covers 11 bases. The germline V gene has CDR1 SSHAT and CDR2 FNYEAQ (reference sequence). This CDR3 has 15 amino acids. The DNA for the CDR3 is TGTGCTAGCAGCACCGGGACTAGCGGAGCCAATGAGCAGTTCTTC. Its translation: CASSTGTSGANEQFF.

The chain's CDR3 is CASSLAVGGQQNIQYF. The CDR3 bases are TGTGCCAGCAGCTTAGCGGTAGGGGGACAGCAAAACATTCAGTACTTC. The J gene is TRBJ2-4, the V gene TRBV11-2; 7 positions match TRBD1. CDR3 length equals 16 residues. With V trimmed by 1 base and J by 5 bases, 8 bases remained unmatched. Germline V gives CDR1 SGHAT, CDR2 FQNNGV.

This chain connects TRBV2 to TRBJ1-2, with TRBD1 as a possible D gene (5 bases). Trimming left V 7 bases short and J 4 bases short, with 13 bases between. Germline V gene lookup returns CDR1 SNHLY and CDR2 FYNNEI. The CDR3 runs 13 residues. CDR3 in amino acids: CASTRRQIYGYTF. The CDR3 DNA reads as TGTGCCAGCACCAGACGACAGATCTATGGCTACACCTTC.

V and J are TRBV29-1 and TRBJ2-7; TRBD2 is a possible D gene (6 bases). The germline V gene encodes CDR1 SQVTM and CDR2 ANQGSEA. V was trimmed by 1 base and J by 7 bases, leaving 11 bases between them. CDR3 length equals 12 residues. The CDR3 DNA reads as TGCAGCGTTGAAGGGGGACTGGGGGAGCAGTACTTC. The encoded protein is CSVEGGLGEQYF.

The chain uses TRBV5-4 and TRBJ1-5; 8 nucleotides match TRBD1. V lost 0 bases and J lost 7; bases outside the gene matches: 15. Germline lookup yields CDR1 SGHNT and CDR2 YYREEE (reference sequence). This CDR3 has 18 residues. The CDR3 DNA reads TGTGCCAGCAGCTTGGTTATTTTAATGGACAGGGATTGCCAGCCCCAGCATTTT. This translates into CASSLVILMDRDCQPQHF.

The J gene is TRBJ1-4, the V gene TRBV23-1, with D unresolved. TRBV23-1 is known as an ORF, though its function is uncertain. Trimming removed 0 bases at V and 7 bases at J, with 9 bases between. CDR3 size: 14 residues. The CDR3 spells CASSQSEGVEKLFF. CDR3 sequence (DNA): TGCGCCAGCAGTCAATCGGAGGGCGTTGAAAAACTGTTTTTT.

This chain joins TRBV19 and TRBJ2-1; TRBD2 agrees at 11 bases. Germline V CDR1 and CDR2: LNHDA, SQIVND (reference sequence). The J segment lost 5 bases and the V segment lost 3 bases, leaving 12 bases of the junction unmatched. This CDR3 region has 18 residues. CDR3 sequence: CASSIRAALAGGNNEQFF. The CDR3 nucleotides are TGTGCCAGTAGTATTCGCGCCGCTCTAGCGGGAGGTAACAATGAGCAGTTCTTC.

The chain combines TRBV20-1 with TRBJ2-7; 9 bases align to TRBD2. The trim removed 6 bases at V and 3 bases at J, leaving 9 bases unmatched. CDR1 and CDR2 (germline): DFQATT, SNEGSKA (reference sequence). The CDR3 spans 14 residues. This CDR3 reads CSAIELAGSYEQYF. CDR3 in DNA: TGCAGTGCCATCGAGCTAGCGGGAAGCTACGAGCAGTACTTC.

V and J are TRBV12-5 and TRBJ2-1; tentatively, D is TRBD1 (6 bases). This CDR3 region has 12 residues. Per germline, CDR1 LGHNT and CDR2 FRNRAP. The V end lost 6 bases, the J end lost 9 bases, and 12 bases lay between the germline ends. The CDR3 region is CASGYRDGEQFF. The CDR3 DNA reads as TGTGCTAGTGGCTACAGGGACGGTGAGCAGTTCTTC.

This rearrangement joins TRBV20-1 to TRBJ2-7, with 9 bases that match TRBD2. Germline V gives CDR1 DFQATT, CDR2 SNEGSKA (reference sequence). V lost 3 bases and J lost 5; bases outside the gene matches: 5. This CDR3 is 13 amino acids long. DNA for the CDR3: TGCAGTGCTAGGGGGACTAGCAGCCACGAGCAGTACTTC. This gives the protein CSARGTSSHEQYF.

The rearrangement joins TRBV15 to TRBJ2-1; the D gene is possibly TRBD2 (6 bases). The CDR3 is made up of 11 amino acids. Trimming took off 3 bases at V and 9 bases at J, with 6 bases between the two ends. Germline assignment: CDR1 LNHNV and CDR2 YYDKDF (reference sequence). CDR3 sequence reads: CATSRGGEQFF. The CDR3 DNA reads TGTGCCACCAGCAGGGGGGGTGAGCAGTTCTTC.

The chain uses TRBV6-6 and TRBJ1-2; possible D gene TRBD1, 6 bases. Germline V gene data show CDR1 as MNHNY and CDR2 as SVGAGI (reference sequence). CDR3 length: 15 residues. V lost 6 bases and J lost 4, with 18 bases in between. CDR3 residues: CASSPRGHRGYGYTF. Here the CDR3 DNA reads TGTGCCAGCAGCCCCAGGGGCCACCGGGGCTATGGCTACACCTTC.

This clonotype was counted a single time. The genes are TRBV20-1 and TRBJ2-7; D not certain. V was shortened by 3 bases and J by 5 bases, with 8 bases between the two germline ends. The CDR3 spans 11 residues. Per germline, CDR1 DFQATT and CDR2 SNEGSKA (reference sequence). CDR3 DNA sequence: TGCAGTGCTAGGGCTCGGGACGAGCAGTACTTC. This sequence encodes CSARARDEQYF.

The rearrangement links TRBV4-1 to TRBJ1-4, with TRBD1 matching 7 bases. CDR3 length equals 15 residues. Germline V gene data show CDR1 as MGHRA and CDR2 as YSYEKL. Trimming removed 1 base from V and 8 bases from J; junction bases left unmatched: 7. The CDR3 DNA reads as TGCGCCAGCAGCCAAGGACAGGGTATTTACGAAAAACTGTTTTTT. Translated, it gives CASSQGQGIYEKLFF.

The chain uses TRBV29-1 and TRBJ2-5; TRBD2 is a possible D gene (5 bases). This CDR3 spans 12 amino acids. V gave up 8 bases and J gave up 5 bases, with 15 bases separating them. Germline V lookup: CDR1 SQVTM, CDR2 ANQGSEA. Written as DNA, the CDR3 is TGCAGCCTTGCTTCCGGGGTCGAGACCCAGTACTTC. This sequence encodes CSLASGVETQYF.

CDR3 nucleotide sequence: TGTGCCAGCAGCTATACGCAGGATGAGCAGTTCTTC. This gives the protein CASSYTQDEQFF. V gene TRBV5-6 combines with J gene TRBJ2-1, with D unresolved. Germline V gene data show CDR1 as SGHDT and CDR2 as YYEEEE. V lost 3 bases and J 8 bases, leaving 9 bases between the germline ends. This CDR3 contains 12 residues.

V and J are TRBV28 and TRBJ2-5, with 11 bases lining up with TRBD2. V trimming: 5 bases; J trimming: 1 base; junction bases outside the gene matches: 9. The CDR3 has 17 amino acids. The germline V gene has CDR1 MDHEN and CDR2 SYDVKM. The CDR3 loop is CASSLILTSGIQETQYF. The CDR3 bases are TGTGCCAGCAGTCTCATTTTGACTAGCGGGATCCAAGAGACCCAGTACTTC.

The J gene is TRBJ2-1, the V gene TRBV4-2; D remains unclear. This CDR3 comprises 16 residues. Germline assignment: CDR1 LGHNA and CDR2 YNFKEQ. V was shortened by 0 bases and J by 4 bases, with 13 bases between the two germline ends. The CDR3 is CASSQDPAGVYNEQFF. CDR3 nucleotide sequence: TGTGCCAGCAGCCAAGATCCGGCAGGCGTATACAATGAGCAGTTCTTC.

The genes are TRBV5-1 and TRBJ2-2; D is unclear. This CDR3 has 12 residues. Trimming removed 0 bases at V and 7 bases at J, with 4 bases between. Germline V lookup: CDR1 SGHRS, CDR2 YFSETQ. The CDR3 DNA sequence: TGCGCCAGCAGCTTGGTCGACGGGGAGCTGTTTTTT. This codes for CASSLVDGELFF.

This clonotype came up a few times. The rearrangement links TRBV7-6 to TRBJ2-1; D not resolved. Germline-derived CDR1 and CDR2 are SGHVS and FNYEAQ. This CDR3 is 14 amino acids long. The ends were cut back, 3 bases at V and 0 bases at J, with 6 bases in the middle. In DNA form, the CDR3 reads TGTGCCAGCAGCTTGGGGTCCTCCTACAATGAGCAGTTCTTC. It encodes CASSLGSSYNEQFF.

This chain uses TRBV3-1 with TRBJ1-5, with D unclear. Germline CDR1 and CDR2: LGHDT and YNNKEL (reference sequence). The CDR3 has 14 amino acids. Trimming removed 4 bases from V and 9 bases from J, with 16 bases in between. The CDR3 DNA sequence: TGTGCCAGCAGCCCAAACACGGACCCAGGGCCCCAGCATTTT. Its translation is CASSPNTDPGPQHF.

The rearrangement joins TRBV6-4 to TRBJ2-3, with 8 bases fitting TRBD2. This CDR3 region has 14 residues. The V gene's germline CDR1 is MRHNA and CDR2 SNTAGT. The V and J ends lost 4 bases and 1 base, in that order; junction bases with no gene match: 1. The CDR3 DNA is TGTGCCAGCAGTGGAGCGGGGGGCACAGATACGCAGTATTTT. This codes for CASSGAGGTDTQYF.

The chain is built from TRBV11-2 and TRBJ2-3, with D uncertain. Trimming took off 5 bases at V and 0 bases at J, with 9 bases between the two ends. This CDR3 contains 14 residues. Germline V lookup: CDR1 SGHAT, CDR2 FQNNGV. This CDR3 reads CASSPYASTDTQYF. DNA of the CDR3: TGTGCCAGCAGCCCGTACGCTAGCACAGATACGCAGTATTTT.

The count of this clonotype is one. J is TRBJ1-4 and V is TRBV20-1; D is unresolved. The CDR3 covers 14 residues. Germline CDR1 is DFQATT and CDR2 is SNEGSKA (reference sequence). The CDR3, as DNA: TGCAACACCGCCTTGGGTTCGGGCGTGGAAAAACTGTTTTTT. This gives the protein CNTALGSGVEKLFF.